Sequencing of this T cell receptor beta chain was carried out in a study of T cell responses to AZD1222 COVID-19 vaccine. Study at large: Recipients boosted at about 4 weeks or about 12 weeks are pooled. General study results and limits: A mostly white British donor set with more females was recruited, and clonal diversity was possibly underestimated. Targeting of unmutated variant regions was reportedly seen in nearly half of spike-specific TCRs.

The CDR3 has 14 residues. The germline gives CDR1 MNHEY, CDR2 SVGEGT. Trimming pared 3 bases from V and 9 bases from J, leaving 12 bases between. Remarks on this clone: Its target is not known.

Sequencing was performed with immunoSEQ multiplex PCR; in TCRdb, only in-frame clones are kept and a portion is missing. The table includes fewer than 120,000 clones, around 81% detected once. The rearrangement uses TRBV6-2 or TRBV6-3 and TRBJ1-6; perhaps TRBD1 as D (6 bases). The receptor was isolated from an adult in good health. Here the sequenced sample was peripheral blood, taken on day 0 of AZD1222 vaccination. CDR3 loop: CASSYNRDGSPLHF. The CDR3, as DNA: TGTGCCAGCAGTTATAACAGGGATGGTTCACCCCTCCACTTT.